What follows are 20 T cell receptor beta chains derived from one specimen sequenced in a study of T-cell reconstitution after alpha-beta-depleted transplantation in children. TCRbeta library preparation incorporated unique molecular identifiers. MiXCR, run by TCRdb on the PCR reads, gives a single entry per CDR3 protein. Here the sample spans some 490,000 distinct CDR3 sequences, approximately 13% being singletons. The sample was PBMCs from the stem cell graft donor, taken from the stem cell graft. Source of these receptors: a human donor who donated a stem cell graft to a child with combined immunodeficiency.

This clonotype was picked up many times. The chain combines TRBV6-2 or TRBV6-3 with TRBJ2-1; TRBD2 agrees at 8 bases. The CDR3 is 20 amino acids. Germline assignment: CDR1 MNHEY and CDR2 SVGEGT. With 2 bases clipped from V and 2 bases from J, the junction kept 17 bases outside the gene matches. The CDR3 DNA sequence: TGTGCCAGCAGTTACGAGGCGGGAGGAGGCCACGATACACCCTACAATGAGCAGTTCTTC. It translates to CASSYEAGGGHDTPYNEQFF.

This clonotype appeared a few times. The chain carries TRBV3-1 and TRBJ2-1; 12 nucleotides agree with TRBD1. The CDR3 contains 14 residues. The V segment lost 4 bases and the J segment 12 bases; nucleotides outside the gene matches: 7. Germline-derived CDR1 and CDR2 are LGHDT and YNNKEL (reference sequence). The CDR3 sequence: CASSPGTGGRGQFF. CDR3 DNA: TGTGCCAGCAGCCCTGGGACAGGGGGCAGAGGGCAGTTCTTC.

This clonotype was seen many times. The genes are TRBV4-2 and TRBJ2-3, with D perhaps matching TRBD2 (5 bases). The CDR3 extends over 14 amino acids. The germline gives CDR1 LGHNA, CDR2 YNFKEQ. V lost 3 bases and J lost 6, with 13 bases in between. The CDR3 sequence: CASSHGVSGDTQYF. CDR3 sequence (DNA): TGTGCCAGCAGCCACGGGGTCAGTGGGGATACGCAGTATTTT.

This clonotype was recorded many times. J is TRBJ1-1 and V is TRBV12-3 or TRBV12-4; unclear D gene. Trimming removed 2 bases from V and 0 bases from J, with 7 bases in between. The CDR3 runs to 14 residues. CDR3 amino acids: CASSLSVVNTEAFF. For the CDR3, the DNA is TGTGCCAGCAGTTTATCGGTTGTGAACACTGAAGCTTTCTTT.

The chain combines TRBV21-1 with TRBJ2-7. TRBV21-1 is a listed pseudogene. This CDR3 contains 15 residues. The CDR3 nucleotides are TGTGCCAGCAGCACCTACCACAGGTGCTCCTACGAGCAGTACTTC. It is translated as CASSTYHRCSYEQYF.

This clonotype showed up many times. DNA for the CDR3: TGTGCCAGCAGTTGGGGATTCGAGTCTGAAGCTTTCTTT. The encoded protein is CASSWGFESEAFF. The J gene is TRBJ1-1, the V gene TRBV28; D is uncertain. CDR3 length: 13 residues. Trimming removed 4 bases at V and 6 bases at J, with 12 bases between. Germline CDR1 is MDHEN and CDR2 is SYDVKM.

This chain joins TRBV20-1 and TRBJ2-7; the D is unclear. Trimming stripped 6 bases from V and 0 bases from J, with 9 bases between. Germline V gives CDR1 DFQATT, CDR2 SNEGSKA (reference sequence). This CDR3 comprises 12 residues. The CDR3 region is CSAQAISYEQYF. The CDR3 DNA reads as TGCAGTGCACAAGCGATCTCCTACGAGCAGTACTTC.

This clonotype came up a few times. The rearrangement uses TRBV9 and TRBJ2-7, with 8 bases fitting TRBD1. V lost 0 bases and J lost 0; bases outside the gene matches: 2. Germline V gene data show CDR1 as SGDLS and CDR2 as YYNGEE. CDR3 length: 15 amino acids. The CDR3 spells CASSVAGQGSYEQYF. The CDR3 DNA follows: TGTGCCAGCAGCGTAGCTGGACAGGGCTCCTACGAGCAGTACTTC.

This clonotype was picked up many times. The V and J genes are TRBV4-3 and TRBJ2-3, with 13 bases lining up with TRBD2. From germline, CDR1 is LGHNA and CDR2 YSLEER. Germline trimming cut 1 base from V and 1 base from J; bases unmatched to any gene: 5. The CDR3 loop spans 18 amino acids. This CDR3 is CASSQGTSGGLGTDTQYF. The CDR3 bases are TGCGCCAGCAGCCAAGGGACTAGCGGGGGCCTAGGCACAGATACGCAGTATTTT.

This clonotype was counted a few times. The chain combines TRBV30 with TRBJ1-1; D call uncertain. Germline V lookup: CDR1 GTSNPN, CDR2 SVGIG (reference sequence). V gave up 4 bases and J gave up 3 bases, with 12 bases separating them. This CDR3 spans 13 amino acids. CDR3 sequence reads: CAWIDGLYTEAFF. The DNA of the CDR3 is TGTGCCTGGATAGACGGACTTTACACTGAAGCTTTCTTT.

In its sample, this clonotype was seen a few times. The chain links TRBV18 to TRBJ2-1; D is ambiguous. V was cut by 6 bases and J by 6 bases, with 18 bases left in between. Germline V gene lookup returns CDR1 KGHSH and CDR2 LQKENI. The CDR3 covers 15 residues. The CDR3 is CASSAVGYRSNEQFF. CDR3 in DNA: TGTGCCAGCTCGGCGGTGGGCTATCGGAGCAATGAGCAGTTCTTC.

The V call is TRBV10-3, the J call TRBJ2-7, with TRBD2 matching 10 bases. After removal of 2 bases from V and 2 bases from J, the junction contained 6 bases not matched to a gene. Germline CDR1 ENHRY, CDR2 SYGVKD. The CDR3 is 16 amino acids. The CDR3 region is CAISEIGLAVTYEQYF. The CDR3 DNA is TGTGCCATCAGTGAGATAGGACTAGCGGTTACCTACGAGCAGTACTTC.

With respect to this clonotype: Given a much more abundant clone one base away, this may be a read error. The conserved final phenylalanine or tryptophan is absent from the CDR3, which likely points to a read error. The chain combines TRBV27 with TRBJ1-2; no clear D. Germline CDR1 and CDR2: MNHEY and SMNVEV (reference sequence). Trimming took 3 bases from V and 3 from J, leaving 11 bases between them. CDR3 length equals 14 residues. In DNA form, the CDR3 reads TGTGCCAGCAGTTTGAACAGACATTACTATGGCTACACCTCC. It specifies CASSLNRHYYGYTS.

The DNA of the CDR3 is TGTGCCAGTAGTATGACTAGCGGAGCCGCGCAAGAGACCCAGTACTTC. Translating gives CASSMTSGAAQETQYF. The V call is TRBV19, the J call TRBJ2-5, with 9 nucleotides matching TRBD2. The V and J ends lost 3 bases and 2 bases, in that order; junction bases with no gene match: 7. The germline V gene has CDR1 LNHDA and CDR2 SQIVND (reference sequence). The CDR3 is 16 residues long.

This clonotype was detected only a few times. V is TRBV6-5 and J is TRBJ1-1; 8 nucleotides line up with TRBD1. The CDR3 spans 16 residues. J lost 1 base, V lost 2 bases, and 6 bases had no gene match. Germline V CDR1 and CDR2: MNHEY, SVGAGI. The CDR3 is CASSYGRGQGNTEAFF. In DNA, the CDR3 is TGTGCCAGCAGTTACGGCAGGGGGCAAGGGAACACTGAAGCTTTCTTT.

The chain joins TRBV9 to TRBJ2-7, with a weak D call TRBD2 (6 bases). The CDR3 loop spans 14 amino acids. Germline V gene sequence: CDR1 SGDLS, CDR2 YYNGEE. Between the trimmed V and J ends, which lost 4 bases and 5 bases, there was a span of 16 bases. DNA for the CDR3: TGTGCCAGCAGCCCCCTACGGGAGCCGGACGAGCAGTACTTC. Its translation: CASSPLREPDEQYF.

The chain combines TRBV7-9 with TRBJ2-1; D may be TRBD1 (6 bases). V lost 1 base, J lost 8 bases, and 15 bases lay in between. This CDR3 contains 15 residues. From germline, CDR1 is SEHNR and CDR2 FQNEAQ (reference sequence). The CDR3, as DNA: TGTGCCAGCAGCTTAGATACAGGGTACTTCCATGAGCAGTTCTTC. It codes for CASSLDTGYFHEQFF.

This clonotype was observed a handful of times. The rearrangement joins TRBV6-2 or TRBV6-3 to TRBJ1-5, with D possibly being TRBD1 (5 bases). Germline CDR1 MNHEY, CDR2 SVGEGT. The CDR3 sequence is 17 residues long. V was cut by 4 bases and J by 5 bases, with 21 bases left in between. CDR3 protein: CASSSRPGGGFDQPQHF. The CDR3 nucleotides read TGTGCCAGCAGTTCCAGGCCCGGGGGTGGATTCGATCAGCCCCAGCATTTT.

V gene TRBV5-5 combines with J gene TRBJ2-1, with 7 positions matching TRBD2. The germline V gene has CDR1 SGHKS and CDR2 YYEKEE (reference sequence). This CDR3 contains 15 residues. The ends lost 4 bases at V and 1 base at J; junction bases unmatched: 5. The CDR3 coding sequence is TGTGCCAGCAGCCAGCAGGGAGGGTCCTACAATGAGCAGTTCTTC. The encoded protein is CASSQQGGSYNEQFF.

This clonotype showed up just a few times. The V call is TRBV2, the J call TRBJ2-1, with 11 bases matching TRBD2. Unmatched junction bases numbered 3, after V lost 6 bases and J lost 5 bases. The germline gives CDR1 SNHLY, CDR2 FYNNEI. CDR3 length equals 14 residues. CDR3 protein: CASSGTSGHNEQFF. For the CDR3, the DNA is TGTGCCAGCAGCGGGACTAGCGGTCACAATGAGCAGTTCTTC.